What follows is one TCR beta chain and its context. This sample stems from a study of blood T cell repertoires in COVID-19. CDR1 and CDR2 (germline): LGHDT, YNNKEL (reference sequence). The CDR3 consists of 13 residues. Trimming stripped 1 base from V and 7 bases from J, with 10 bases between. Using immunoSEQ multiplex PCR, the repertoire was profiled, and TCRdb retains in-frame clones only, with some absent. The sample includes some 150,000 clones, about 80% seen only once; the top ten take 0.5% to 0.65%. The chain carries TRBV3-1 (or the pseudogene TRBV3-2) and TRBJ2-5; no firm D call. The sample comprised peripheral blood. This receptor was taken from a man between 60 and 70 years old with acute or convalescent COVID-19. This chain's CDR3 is CASSQATYRTQYF. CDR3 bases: TGTGCCAGCAGCCAAGCCACATATCGGACCCAGTACTTC.